The entry that follows covers one T cell receptor (beta chain) sequence. Its antigen remains unknown. It was with 60 Vbeta and 13 Jbeta primers that the PCR ran. Some clones are missing from TCRdb's copy, which holds only in-frame ones; the method was immunoSEQ multiplex PCR. The repertoire holds some 120,000 clones, with approximately 74% as singletons. These data come from a study of cytomegalovirus exposure and HLA in healthy donors. Study-wide background: Clustering assigned approximately 79% of the approximately 400 genotyped donors to the Caucasian-associated ancestry cluster.

Whole-study findings and limits: Further analysis, carried out later, found HLA-associated TCR beta chains more clonally expanded than equally common other chains. In a later analysis, donors in an Asian-associated ancestry cluster reportedly had fewer N-insertions in productive TCRs than the cohort mean. Among the most significant clusters, several appeared linked to common viral pathogens in a later analysis.

The CDR3 extends over 13 amino acids. Looked up from germline, CDR1 is ENHRY and CDR2 is SYGVKD. Trimming stripped 2 bases from V and 4 bases from J, with 8 bases between. The chain uses TRBV10-3 and TRBJ1-1; D call uncertain. The TCR sequence derives from a man aged 35 to 55 in good health and CMV-seropositive. Sequences were obtained from PBMCs. The CDR3 bases are TGTGCCATCAGTGAGGGCGGTCGCACTGAAGCTTTCTTT. Protein product: CAISEGGRTEAFF.